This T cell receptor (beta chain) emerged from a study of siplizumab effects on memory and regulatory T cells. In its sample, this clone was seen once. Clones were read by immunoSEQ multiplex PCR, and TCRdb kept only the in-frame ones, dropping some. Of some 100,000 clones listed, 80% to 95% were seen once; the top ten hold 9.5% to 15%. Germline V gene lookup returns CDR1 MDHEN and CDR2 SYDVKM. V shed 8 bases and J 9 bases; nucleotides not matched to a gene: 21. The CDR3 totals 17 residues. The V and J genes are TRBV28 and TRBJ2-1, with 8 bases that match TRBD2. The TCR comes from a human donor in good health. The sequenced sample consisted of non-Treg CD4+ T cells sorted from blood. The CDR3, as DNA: TGTGCCAGCGCTGCGGGGGGCGGGTTTCCCCACAGCGGTGAGCAGTTCTTC. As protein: CASAAGGGFPHSGEQFF.